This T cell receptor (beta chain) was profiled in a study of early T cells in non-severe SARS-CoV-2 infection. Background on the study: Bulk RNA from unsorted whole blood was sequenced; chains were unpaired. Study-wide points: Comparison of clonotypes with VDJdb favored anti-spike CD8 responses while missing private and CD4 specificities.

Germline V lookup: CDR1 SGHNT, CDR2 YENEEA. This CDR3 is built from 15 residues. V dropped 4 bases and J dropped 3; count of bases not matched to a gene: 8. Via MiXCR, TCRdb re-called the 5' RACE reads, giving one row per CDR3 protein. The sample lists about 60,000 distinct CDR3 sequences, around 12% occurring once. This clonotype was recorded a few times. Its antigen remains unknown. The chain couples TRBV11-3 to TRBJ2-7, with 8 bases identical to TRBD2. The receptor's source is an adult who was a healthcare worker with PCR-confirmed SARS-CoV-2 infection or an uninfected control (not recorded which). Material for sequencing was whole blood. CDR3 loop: CASSSQAGAGYEQYF. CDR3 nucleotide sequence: TGTGCCAGCAGCTCACAAGCGGGGGCGGGCTACGAGCAGTACTTC.